Listed below are T cell receptor beta chains from one sample, sequenced in a study of technical replicates of blood from several donors. Repertoires were generated with immunoSEQ multiplex PCR, while TCRdb's copy carries only in-frame clones and drops some. The table records roughly 70,000 clones, approximately 89% of them present only once. The specimen sequenced was PBMCs. The receptors stem from a human donor in good health. Some clones in this sample may be carry-over from other donors' samples. Both conserved end residues are part of each CDR3. The D gene is left open where the match is weak. Clone size appears in some rows only: once, few, many, or a class for an expanded clone.

clone size: .; D gene: TRBD2; J gene: TRBJ2-2; V gene: TRBV23-1; CDR3 protein: CASSPLAGVNTGELFF; CDR3 DNA: TGCGCCAGCAGTCCGTTAGCGGGAGTGAACACCGGGGAGCTGTTTTTT
clone size: .; D gene: TRBD1; J gene: TRBJ1-2; V gene: TRBV19; CDR3 protein: CASSRQGQGAGYGYTF; CDR3 DNA: TGTGCCAGTAGTAGGCAGGGACAGGGGGCCGGCTATGGCTACACCTTC
clone size: once; D gene: .; J gene: TRBJ2-5; V gene: TRBV27; CDR3 protein: CASSPQGRDQETQYF; CDR3 DNA: TGTGCCAGCAGCCCCCAGGGTCGGGACCAAGAGACCCAGTACTTC
clone size: .; D gene: .; J gene: TRBJ1-2; V gene: TRBV5-7; CDR3 protein: CASSLVDSPNYGYTF; CDR3 DNA: TGTGCCAGCAGCTTGGTTGACAGCCCTAACTATGGCTACACCTTC
clone size: .; D gene: TRBD2; J gene: TRBJ2-5; V gene: TRBV4-3; CDR3 protein: CASSQDRGGRETQYF; CDR3 DNA: TGCGCCAGCAGCCAAGATCGGGGGGGGAGGGAGACCCAGTACTTC
clone size: .; D gene: TRBD2; J gene: TRBJ2-7; V gene: TRBV10-1; CDR3 protein: CASTSRGLPYYEQYF; CDR3 DNA: TGCGCCAGCACCTCAAGGGGACTACCCTACTACGAGCAGTACTTC
clone size: .; D gene: TRBD1; J gene: TRBJ2-7; V gene: TRBV5-1; CDR3 protein: CASSPGGQGVYEQYF; CDR3 DNA: TGCGCCAGCAGCCCGGGGGGACAGGGGGTGTACGAGCAGTACTTC
clone size: .; D gene: .; J gene: TRBJ2-5; V gene: TRBV11-2; CDR3 protein: CASSLIGGGGETQYF; CDR3 DNA: TGTGCCAGCAGCTTAATAGGGGGAGGGGGAGAGACCCAGTACTTC
clone size: many; D gene: .; J gene: TRBJ2-7; V gene: TRBV5-4; CDR3 protein: CASSLSTGFYEQYF; CDR3 DNA: TGTGCCAGCAGCTTGAGCACAGGATTCTACGAGCAGTACTTC
clone size: .; D gene: .; J gene: TRBJ2-7; V gene: TRBV12-5; CDR3 protein: CASALAYEQYF; CDR3 DNA: TGTGCTAGTGCCCTCGCCTACGAGCAGTACTTC
clone size: .; D gene: TRBD2; J gene: TRBJ2-7; V gene: TRBV4-1; CDR3 protein: CASSPIHGGGYEQYF; CDR3 DNA: TGCGCCAGCAGCCCTATCCATGGCGGGGGATACGAGCAGTACTTC
clone size: .; D gene: .; J gene: TRBJ1-1; V gene: TRBV5-4; CDR3 protein: CASSLSTVNTEAFF; CDR3 DNA: TGTGCCAGCAGCCTCTCGACAGTGAACACTGAAGCTTTCTTT
clone size: .; D gene: TRBD1; J gene: TRBJ2-2; V gene: TRBV6-5; CDR3 protein: CASSTDRGTGELFF; CDR3 DNA: TGTGCCAGCAGTACAGACAGGGGCACCGGGGAGCTGTTTTTT
clone size: .; D gene: .; J gene: TRBJ2-2; V gene: TRBV10-3; CDR3 protein: CAISESTGQNPGELFF; CDR3 DNA: TGTGCCATCAGTGAGTCGACGGGACAAAATCCCGGGGAGCTGTTTTTT
clone size: .; D gene: TRBD1; J gene: TRBJ1-6; V gene: TRBV23-1; CDR3 protein: CASRRSHRGRNSPLHF; CDR3 DNA: TGCGCCAGCAGACGGAGTCACAGGGGGCGTAATTCACCCCTCCACTTT
clone size: few; D gene: .; J gene: TRBJ2-5; V gene: TRBV18; CDR3 protein: CASSRGYQETQYF; CDR3 DNA: TGTGCCAGCTCACGCGGGTACCAAGAGACCCAGTACTTC
clone size: .; D gene: .; J gene: TRBJ2-7; V gene: TRBV6-5; CDR3 protein: CASSYSYGSSYEQYF; CDR3 DNA: TGTGCCAGCAGTTACTCGTACGGGAGCTCCTACGAGCAGTACTTC
clone size: .; D gene: TRBD1; J gene: TRBJ1-6; V gene: TRBV5-1; CDR3 protein: CASSAWTGKDSPLHF; CDR3 DNA: TGCGCCAGCAGCGCATGGACAGGGAAGGATTCACCCCTCCACTTT
clone size: .; D gene: .; J gene: TRBJ1-1; V gene: TRBV5-1; CDR3 protein: CASSGRVNTEAFF; CDR3 DNA: TGCGCCAGCAGCGGGCGGGTAAACACTGAAGCTTTCTTT